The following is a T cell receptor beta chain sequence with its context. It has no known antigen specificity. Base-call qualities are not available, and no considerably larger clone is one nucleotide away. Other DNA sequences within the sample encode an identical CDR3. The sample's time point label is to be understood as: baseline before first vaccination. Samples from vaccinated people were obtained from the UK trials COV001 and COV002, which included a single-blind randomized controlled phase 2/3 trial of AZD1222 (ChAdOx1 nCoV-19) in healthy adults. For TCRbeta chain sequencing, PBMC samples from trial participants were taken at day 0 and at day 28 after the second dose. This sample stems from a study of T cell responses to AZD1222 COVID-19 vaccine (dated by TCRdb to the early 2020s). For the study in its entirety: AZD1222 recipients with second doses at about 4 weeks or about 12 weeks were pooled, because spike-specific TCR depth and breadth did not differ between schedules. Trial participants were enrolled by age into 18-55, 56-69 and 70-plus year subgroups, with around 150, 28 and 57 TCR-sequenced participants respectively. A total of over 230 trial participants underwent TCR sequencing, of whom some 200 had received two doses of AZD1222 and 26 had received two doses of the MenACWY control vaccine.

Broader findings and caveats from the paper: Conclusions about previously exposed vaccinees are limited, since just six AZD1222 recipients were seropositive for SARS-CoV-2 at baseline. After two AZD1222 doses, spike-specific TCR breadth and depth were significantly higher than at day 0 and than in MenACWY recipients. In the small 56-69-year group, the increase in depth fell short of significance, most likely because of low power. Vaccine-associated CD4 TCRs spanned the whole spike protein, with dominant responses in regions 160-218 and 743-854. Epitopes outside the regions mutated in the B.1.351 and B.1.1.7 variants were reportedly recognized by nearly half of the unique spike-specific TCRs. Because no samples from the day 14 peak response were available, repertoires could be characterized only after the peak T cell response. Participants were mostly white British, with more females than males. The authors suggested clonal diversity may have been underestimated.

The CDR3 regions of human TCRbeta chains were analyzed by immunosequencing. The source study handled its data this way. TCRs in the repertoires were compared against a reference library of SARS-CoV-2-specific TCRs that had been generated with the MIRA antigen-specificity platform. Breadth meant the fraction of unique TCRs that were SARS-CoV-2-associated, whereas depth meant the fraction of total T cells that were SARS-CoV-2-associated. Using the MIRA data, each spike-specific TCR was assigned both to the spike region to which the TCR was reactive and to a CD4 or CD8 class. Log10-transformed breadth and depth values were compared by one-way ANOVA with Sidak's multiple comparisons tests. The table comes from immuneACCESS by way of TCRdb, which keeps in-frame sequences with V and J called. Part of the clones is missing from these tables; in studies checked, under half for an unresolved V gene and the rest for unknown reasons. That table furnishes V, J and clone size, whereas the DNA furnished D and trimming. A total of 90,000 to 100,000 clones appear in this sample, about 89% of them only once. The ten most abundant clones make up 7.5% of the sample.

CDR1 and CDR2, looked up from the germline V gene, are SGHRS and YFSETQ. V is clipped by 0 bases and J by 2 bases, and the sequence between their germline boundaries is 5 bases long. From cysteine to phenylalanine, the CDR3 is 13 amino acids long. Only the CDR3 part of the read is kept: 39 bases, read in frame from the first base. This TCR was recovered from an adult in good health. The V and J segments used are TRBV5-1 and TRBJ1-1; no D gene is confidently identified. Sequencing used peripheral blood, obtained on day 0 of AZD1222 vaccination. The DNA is TGCGCCAGCAGCTTGGAGGGTAACACTGAAGCTTTCTTT. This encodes CASSLEGNTEAFF.